These T cell receptor beta chains were read from a single sample in a study of T cells in Graves' hyperthyroidism and ophthalmopathy. TCRdb ran MiXCR on the multiplex PCR reads and lists one entry per CDR3 protein. The table has approximately 370,000 distinct CDR3 sequences, 15% to 20% seen once. The sequenced sample consisted of blood. These receptor sequences come from a woman aged 25 to 39 with Graves' hyperthyroidism that later progressed to Graves' ophthalmopathy. CDR3s include the opening cysteine and the closing phenylalanine or tryptophan. Fields, in order: V gene, D gene, J gene, clone size, CDR3 DNA, CDR3 protein. A D gene is named only where the DNA matches it firmly. Only part of the rows carry a size: once, few, many, or a class if the clone is expanded.

v_call: TRBV20-1; d_call: TRBD2; j_call: TRBJ2-1; clone_size: .; cdr3_nt: TGCAGTGCTCTATACCGTAGCGGGAGGGTCAAAGGAAATGAGCAGTGCTTC; cdr3_aa: CSALYRSGRVKGNEQCF
v_call: TRBV7-9; d_call: .; j_call: TRBJ2-5; clone_size: .; cdr3_nt: TGTGCCAGGAGCCCCCCGTGGAGAATGGAGGAGACCCAGTACTTC; cdr3_aa: CARSPPWRMEETQYF
v_call: TRBV7-9; d_call: TRBD1; j_call: TRBJ1-2; clone_size: many; cdr3_nt: TGTGCCAGCAGCTTATCGGGGACAGGGGTCGCGGGTGGCTACACCTTC; cdr3_aa: CASSLSGTGVAGGYTF
v_call: TRBV4-1; d_call: .; j_call: TRBJ2-2; clone_size: many; cdr3_nt: TGTGCCAGCAGCCAATTCACCGGGGAGCTGTTTTTT; cdr3_aa: CASSQFTGELFF
v_call: TRBV28; d_call: .; j_call: TRBJ1-6; clone_size: many; cdr3_nt: TGTGCCAGCAGTTCCCTGAATTCACCCCTCCACTTT; cdr3_aa: CASSSLNSPLHF
v_call: TRBV10-3; d_call: TRBD1; j_call: TRBJ2-7; clone_size: .; cdr3_nt: TGTGCCATCTCTTCGGTGGACAGGGGGCTTGAGCAGTACTTC; cdr3_aa: CAISSVDRGLEQYF
v_call: TRBV29-1; d_call: .; j_call: TRBJ1-4; clone_size: .; cdr3_nt: TGCAGCGCTAACAGGGCAAATAATGAAAAACTGTTTTTT; cdr3_aa: CSANRANNEKLFF
v_call: TRBV9; d_call: .; j_call: TRBJ1-2; clone_size: .; cdr3_nt: TGTGCCAGCAGCGCTCGGGCGGGGGAAAACTATGGCTACACCTTC; cdr3_aa: CASSARAGENYGYTF
v_call: TRBV20-1; d_call: .; j_call: TRBJ2-3; clone_size: many; cdr3_nt: TGCAGTGCTAGAGATCTGGCCCGACCCCTCAAGAATACGCAGTATTTT; cdr3_aa: CSARDLARPLKNTQYF
v_call: TRBV4-1; d_call: .; j_call: TRBJ2-7; clone_size: few; cdr3_nt: TGCGCCAGCAGCCAAGATGGGCTTCGGGGGTTGTACGAGCAGTACTTC; cdr3_aa: CASSQDGLRGLYEQYF
v_call: TRBV20-1; d_call: .; j_call: TRBJ2-7; clone_size: .; cdr3_nt: TGCAGTGCTATGGGACGGGAGTCCTACGAGCAGTACTTC; cdr3_aa: CSAMGRESYEQYF
v_call: TRBV12-3/TRBV12-4; d_call: TRBD1; j_call: TRBJ1-5; clone_size: many; cdr3_nt: TGTGCCAGCAGTTTAGGGTTTGCCGCCTACAGGGGGCAAAATCAGCCCCAGCATTTT; cdr3_aa: CASSLGFAAYRGQNQPQHF
v_call: TRBV27; d_call: .; j_call: TRBJ1-2; clone_size: many; cdr3_nt: TGTGCCAGCAGTTTGACAGGCGCCAGCCCCTATGGCTACACCTTC; cdr3_aa: CASSLTGASPYGYTF
v_call: TRBV24-1; d_call: .; j_call: TRBJ1-1; clone_size: many; cdr3_nt: TGTGCCACCAGTGATACCTTGAACACTGAAGCTTTCTTT; cdr3_aa: CATSDTLNTEAFF
v_call: TRBV6-1; d_call: TRBD1; j_call: TRBJ1-3; clone_size: many; cdr3_nt: TGTGCCAGCTCCCGACAGGGGTATTCCGATTCTGGAAACACCATATATTTT; cdr3_aa: CASSRQGYSDSGNTIYF
v_call: TRBV27; d_call: TRBD2; j_call: TRBJ2-3; clone_size: .; cdr3_nt: TGTGCCAGCAGTTCAGGGACTAGCGGGGTGGCAGATACGCAGTATTTT; cdr3_aa: CASSSGTSGVADTQYF
v_call: TRBV4-2; d_call: .; j_call: TRBJ2-5; clone_size: few; cdr3_nt: TGTGCCAGCAGCCAAGATTTTGGCCCCCGGGCGGACAGCGTTCAAGAGACCCAGTACTTC; cdr3_aa: CASSQDFGPRADSVQETQYF
v_call: TRBV2; d_call: .; j_call: TRBJ2-5; clone_size: .; cdr3_nt: TGTGCCAGCAGTTACCTAGCGAGAACCACAGAGACCCAGTACTTC; cdr3_aa: CASSYLARTTETQYF
v_call: TRBV9; d_call: TRBD2; j_call: TRBJ2-7; clone_size: few; cdr3_nt: TGTGCCAGCAGCCACGGGACTAGCGGGGTCTCCTACGAGCAGTACTTC; cdr3_aa: CASSHGTSGVSYEQYF
v_call: TRBV28; d_call: .; j_call: TRBJ1-4; clone_size: many; cdr3_nt: TGTGCCAGCAGACTTGGGGGGTTGCGGGAAAAACTGTTTTTT; cdr3_aa: CASRLGGLREKLFF
v_call: TRBV29-1; d_call: .; j_call: TRBJ1-1; clone_size: few; cdr3_nt: TGCAGCGTTGAGAAGGGGCGGGGGACTGAAGCTTTCTTT; cdr3_aa: CSVEKGRGTEAFF
v_call: TRBV20-1; d_call: TRBD2; j_call: TRBJ2-5; clone_size: few; cdr3_nt: TGCAGTGCTAGACTGTCTAGCGGGGGCGACCAAGAGACCCAGTACTTC; cdr3_aa: CSARLSSGGDQETQYF
v_call: TRBV7-9; d_call: .; j_call: TRBJ2-3; clone_size: many; cdr3_nt: TGTGCCAGCAGCTCCCTGATAAGGGAGAGGGGCACAGATACGCAGTATTTT; cdr3_aa: CASSSLIRERGTDTQYF
v_call: TRBV5-1; d_call: .; j_call: TRBJ1-1; clone_size: .; cdr3_nt: TGCGCCAGCAGCTCCACACAAGGTCTGGCCGGGATTGAAGCTTTCTTT; cdr3_aa: CASSSTQGLAGIEAFF
v_call: TRBV6-1; d_call: .; j_call: TRBJ1-6; clone_size: .; cdr3_nt: TGTGCCAGCTCCACCGGACATAATTCACCCCTCCACTTT; cdr3_aa: CASSTGHNSPLHF
v_call: TRBV25-1; d_call: .; j_call: TRBJ1-4; clone_size: .; cdr3_nt: TGTGCCAGCAGTATACGGCAGGAGCCAAATGAAAAACTGTTTTTT; cdr3_aa: CASSIRQEPNEKLFF
v_call: TRBV7-9; d_call: .; j_call: TRBJ1-2; clone_size: .; cdr3_nt: TGTGCCAGCAGCCCCGGGCGGAGTATTTTAACAATCCCCCCCTTC; cdr3_aa: CASSPGRSILTIPPF
v_call: TRBV11-3; d_call: .; j_call: TRBJ2-1; clone_size: many; cdr3_nt: TGTGCCAGCAGCTTTAGTAACAGCATCAATGAGCAGTTCTTC; cdr3_aa: CASSFSNSINEQFF
v_call: TRBV29-1; d_call: .; j_call: TRBJ2-3; clone_size: few; cdr3_nt: TGCAGCGTTGATGAGGGGGGCAGGGATACGCAGTATTTT; cdr3_aa: CSVDEGGRDTQYF
v_call: TRBV6-1; d_call: TRBD2; j_call: TRBJ2-2; clone_size: many; cdr3_nt: TGTGCCAGCACCCCCTGGCAGGGAGGGACCGGGGAGCTGTTTTTT; cdr3_aa: CASTPWQGGTGELFF
v_call: TRBV12-3/TRBV12-4; d_call: .; j_call: TRBJ1-1; clone_size: once; cdr3_nt: TGTGCCAGCAGTTTGTTTGGGGGGGGGAACACTGAAGCTTTCTTT; cdr3_aa: CASSLFGGGNTEAFF
v_call: TRBV11-3; d_call: .; j_call: TRBJ2-3; clone_size: many; cdr3_nt: TGTGCCAGCAGCGACATAGAGGGTACGCAGTATTTT; cdr3_aa: CASSDIEGTQYF
v_call: TRBV28; d_call: TRBD2; j_call: TRBJ2-7; clone_size: many; cdr3_nt: TGTGCCAGCAGTTTGTCGCGGGGGGTAACCTACGAGCAGTACTTC; cdr3_aa: CASSLSRGVTYEQYF
v_call: TRBV11-2; d_call: TRBD1; j_call: TRBJ2-5; clone_size: many; cdr3_nt: TGTGCCAGCAGCTCAACGACAGGGTCATTAGAGACCCAGTACTTC; cdr3_aa: CASSSTTGSLETQYF
v_call: TRBV29-1; d_call: TRBD2; j_call: TRBJ2-3; clone_size: .; cdr3_nt: TGCAGCGTCGCGACTAGCGGGGTAACAGATACGCAGTATTTT; cdr3_aa: CSVATSGVTDTQYF
v_call: TRBV12-3/TRBV12-4; d_call: .; j_call: TRBJ1-5; clone_size: .; cdr3_nt: TGTGCCAGCGCTGGTGGGGTCAATCAGCCCCAGCATTTT; cdr3_aa: CASAGGVNQPQHF
v_call: TRBV29-1; d_call: .; j_call: TRBJ2-1; clone_size: many; cdr3_nt: TGCAGCGCCGAAGGGGGGGAGACCTACAATGAGCAGTTCTTC; cdr3_aa: CSAEGGETYNEQFF
v_call: TRBV12-3/TRBV12-4; d_call: .; j_call: TRBJ1-1; clone_size: .; cdr3_nt: TGTGCCAGCAGTACCTCATACAGGACGCAAGCTTTCTTT; cdr3_aa: CASSTSYRTQAFF
v_call: TRBV9; d_call: .; j_call: TRBJ2-1; clone_size: many; cdr3_nt: TGTGCCAGCAGCTTCGACTTAAGCTCCTACAATGAGCAGTTCTTC; cdr3_aa: CASSFDLSSYNEQFF
v_call: TRBV24-1; d_call: .; j_call: TRBJ2-1; clone_size: many; cdr3_nt: TGTGCCACCAGTCAAAGCTACAATGAGCAGTTCTTC; cdr3_aa: CATSQSYNEQFF
v_call: TRBV19; d_call: .; j_call: TRBJ1-5; clone_size: .; cdr3_nt: TGTGCCAGTAGTATAAAAGAATATCAGCCCCAGCATTTT; cdr3_aa: CASSIKEYQPQHF
v_call: TRBV20-1; d_call: TRBD2; j_call: TRBJ2-7; clone_size: .; cdr3_nt: TGCAGTGCTCGCCGACTAGCGGGAGAGTACGACGAGCAGTACTTC; cdr3_aa: CSARRLAGEYDEQYF
v_call: TRBV3-1; d_call: .; j_call: TRBJ1-4; clone_size: many; cdr3_nt: TGTGCCAGCAGCCAAGGGGACGACGTTGAAAAACTGTTTTTT; cdr3_aa: CASSQGDDVEKLFF
v_call: TRBV27; d_call: TRBD2; j_call: TRBJ2-2; clone_size: many; cdr3_nt: TGTGCCAGCAGTTGGGAGGGGATAGGCGGGGAGCTGTTTTTT; cdr3_aa: CASSWEGIGGELFF
v_call: TRBV20-1; d_call: TRBD1; j_call: TRBJ2-2; clone_size: .; cdr3_nt: TGCAGTGCGCCCGGACAGGGGAACAGGGAGCTGTTTTTT; cdr3_aa: CSAPGQGNRELFF
v_call: TRBV11-2; d_call: .; j_call: TRBJ2-7; clone_size: many; cdr3_nt: TGTGCCTCGGGAGACAGTTCCTACGAGCAGTACTTC; cdr3_aa: CASGDSSYEQYF
v_call: TRBV28; d_call: TRBD2; j_call: TRBJ2-2; clone_size: many; cdr3_nt: TGTGCCAGCTCCCTCCCCGGGACTAGCCAGGCCGGGGAGCTGTTTTTT; cdr3_aa: CASSLPGTSQAGELFF
v_call: TRBV27; d_call: .; j_call: TRBJ2-1; clone_size: .; cdr3_nt: TGTGCCAGCAGTTTATCAGGCGGGAACAACCGGTATGAGCAGTTCTTC; cdr3_aa: CASSLSGGNNRYEQFF
v_call: TRBV9; d_call: .; j_call: TRBJ2-7; clone_size: many; cdr3_nt: TGTGCCAGCAGCGTAGAGGGAGACCCTGCCTACGAGCAGTACTTC; cdr3_aa: CASSVEGDPAYEQYF
v_call: TRBV11-2; d_call: .; j_call: TRBJ1-2; clone_size: many; cdr3_nt: TGTGCCAGCAGCTTAACGCAGGGGTATGGCTACACCTTC; cdr3_aa: CASSLTQGYGYTF